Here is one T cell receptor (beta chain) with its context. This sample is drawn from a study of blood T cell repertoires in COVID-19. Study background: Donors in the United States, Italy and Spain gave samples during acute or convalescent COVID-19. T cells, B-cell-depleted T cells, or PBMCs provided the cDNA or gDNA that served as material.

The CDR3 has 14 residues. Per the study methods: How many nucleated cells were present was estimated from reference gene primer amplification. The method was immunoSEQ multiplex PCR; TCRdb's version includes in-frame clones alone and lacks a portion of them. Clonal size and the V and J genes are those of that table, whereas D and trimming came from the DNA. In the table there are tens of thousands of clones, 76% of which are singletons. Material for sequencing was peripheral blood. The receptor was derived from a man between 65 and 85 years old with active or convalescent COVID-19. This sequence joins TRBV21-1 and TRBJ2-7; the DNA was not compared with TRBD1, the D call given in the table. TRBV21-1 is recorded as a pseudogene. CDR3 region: CASSTRQQNYEQYF. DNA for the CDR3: TGTGCCAGCAGCACCCGACAGCAAAACTACGAGCAGTACTTC.